This entry concerns a single TCR beta chain. Antigen specificity is unknown. Targeted sequencing depth ranged from 1 in 200,000 to 1 in 1 million T cells. Sequencing was performed with immunoSEQ multiplex PCR; in TCRdb, only in-frame clones are kept and a portion is missing. The sample consists of 200,000 to 250,000 clones, under 75% of them appearing once. This sample stems from a study of cytotoxic CD8 clonotypes in ibrutinib-treated CLL. Findings and limits, study-wide: Clonality measured at baseline exceeded age-matched healthy donors, tracking circulating CD8+ T-cell counts.

The CDR3 loop spans 15 amino acids. The germline V gene encodes CDR1 SNHLY and CDR2 FYNNEI. V gave up 6 bases and J gave up 2 bases; unmatched junction bases: 8. The input for sequencing was PBMCs, taken after 24 months of ibrutinib treatment. This receptor was obtained from a human donor with chronic lymphocytic leukemia. The chain employs TRBV2 and TRBJ2-5, with 8 bases that match TRBD1. CDR3 in amino acids: CASSVQGGLQETQYF. The CDR3 nucleotides are TGTGCCAGCAGCGTACAGGGGGGCCTTCAAGAGACCCAGTACTTC.